This TCR beta chain derives from a study of response to subunit inactivated influenza vaccine. Whole-study results and caveats: There was a suggestion from the authors that each seasonal influenza vaccination recruits few new T cells.

TCRdb itself ran the RT-PCR reads through MiXCR, one entry per CDR3 protein. The sample carries more than 600,000 distinct CDR3 sequences, less than 20% recorded once. CDR3 size: 14 residues. Trimming took off 0 bases at V and 7 bases at J, with 16 bases between the two ends. The germline CDR1 and CDR2 sequences are DFQATT and SNEGSKA (reference sequence). This clonotype was detected ten times or more. No antigen is known for it. This chain links TRBV20-1 with TRBJ2-7; D possibly corresponds to TRBD2 (6 bases). The TCR was taken from a man in his forties or fifties who received an inactivated influenza vaccine. Source: PBMCs from blood, taken roughly 5 days after vaccination. The CDR3 bases are TGCAGTGCTAGAGAAGGAGGGGTTGGGGATGAGCAGTACTTC. Translated: CSAREGGVGDEQYF.